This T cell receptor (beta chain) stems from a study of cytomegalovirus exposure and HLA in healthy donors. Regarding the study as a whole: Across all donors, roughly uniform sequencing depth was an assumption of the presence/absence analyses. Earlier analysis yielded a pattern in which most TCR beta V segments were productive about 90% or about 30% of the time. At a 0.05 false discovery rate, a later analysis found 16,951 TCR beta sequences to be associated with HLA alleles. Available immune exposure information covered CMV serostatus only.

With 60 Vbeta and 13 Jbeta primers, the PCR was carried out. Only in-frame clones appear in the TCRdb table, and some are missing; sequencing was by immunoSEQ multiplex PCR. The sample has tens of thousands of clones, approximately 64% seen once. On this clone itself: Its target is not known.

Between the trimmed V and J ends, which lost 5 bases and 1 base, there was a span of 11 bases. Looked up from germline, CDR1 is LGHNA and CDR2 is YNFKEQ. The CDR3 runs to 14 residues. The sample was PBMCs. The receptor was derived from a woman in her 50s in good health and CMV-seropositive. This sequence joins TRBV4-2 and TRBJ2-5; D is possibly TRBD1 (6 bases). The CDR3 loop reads CASSNGDTQETQYF. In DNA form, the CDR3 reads TGTGCCAGCAGCAACGGGGACACCCAAGAGACCCAGTACTTC.